This record concerns one T cell receptor beta chain sequence. Trimming took off 1 base at V and 6 bases at J, with 18 bases between the two ends. Per the germline V gene, CDR1 is SEHNR and CDR2 is FQNEAQ (reference sequence). The CDR3 runs to 16 residues. The data were taken from a study of blood T cell repertoires in COVID-19. Data came from immunoSEQ multiplex PCR; TCRdb stores just in-frame clones and leaves some out. Here the sample spans 200,000 to 250,000 clones, 86% being singletons. Everyone who took part was about 18 to 90 years old, and they came from 24 US areas. Input material: PBMCs or T cells enriched from blood (not recorded which). The sequence derives from a woman aged 45-65 years who had recovered from COVID-19. V gene TRBV7-9 combines with J gene TRBJ1-1; D not certain. CDR3: CASSLGAGVKGAEAFF. CDR3 DNA sequence: TGTGCCAGCAGCTTAGGGGCCGGGGTAAAAGGCGCTGAAGCTTTCTTT.